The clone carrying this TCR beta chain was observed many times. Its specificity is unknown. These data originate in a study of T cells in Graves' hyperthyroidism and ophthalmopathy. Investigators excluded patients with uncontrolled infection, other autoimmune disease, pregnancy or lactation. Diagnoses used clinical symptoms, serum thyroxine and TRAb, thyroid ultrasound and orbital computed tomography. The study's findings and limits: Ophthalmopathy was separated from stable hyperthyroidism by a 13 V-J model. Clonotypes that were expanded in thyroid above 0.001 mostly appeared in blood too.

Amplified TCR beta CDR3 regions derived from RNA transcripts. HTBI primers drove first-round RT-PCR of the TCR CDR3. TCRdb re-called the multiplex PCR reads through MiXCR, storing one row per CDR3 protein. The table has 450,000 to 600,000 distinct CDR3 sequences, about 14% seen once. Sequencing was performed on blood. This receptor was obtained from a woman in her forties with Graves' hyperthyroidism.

The CDR3 DNA reads TGTGCCAGCAGCCGGACAACCAGTTTTATGAACACTGAAGCTTTCTTT. Translated, it gives CASSRTTSFMNTEAFF. The chain employs TRBV12-3 or TRBV12-4 and TRBJ1-1; D might be TRBD1 (5 bases). This CDR3 spans 16 amino acids. With 6 bases removed from V and 0 bases from J, the gap between germline ends came to 17 bases.